This T cell receptor (beta chain) is drawn from a study of shared clonotypes between healthy human individuals. Study details: The cohort had a couple of women and a few men, ages 18 to 49.

The study's findings and limits: Naive subsets generally exceeded memory subsets in estimated richness.

A note on this clone: The target antigen is unknown.

V shed 1 base and J shed 0 bases, with 12 bases lying between them. This CDR3 contains 16 residues. Germline loops: CDR1 MGHRA, CDR2 YSYEKL. Profiled with immunoSEQ multiplex PCR; TCRdb holds only in-frame clones, not every one. The sample holds 2 million to 2.5 million clones; more than 90% are singletons and the top ten take 0.1% to 0.15%. This TCR was sampled from a man aged 18 to 29 in good health. The rearrangement joins TRBV4-1 to TRBJ1-2; D gene unclear. Sequencing used naive CD4+ T cells sorted from blood. Subset specified: CD45RA+ positively selected. The CDR3 is CASSQVTLETNYGYTF. The CDR3 coding sequence is TGCGCCAGCAGCCAAGTGACTCTCGAAACTAACTATGGCTACACCTTC.